What follows is one T cell receptor beta chain and its context. The sample is drawn from a study of T cell responses to AZD1222 COVID-19 vaccine. Data came from immunoSEQ multiplex PCR; TCRdb stores just in-frame clones and leaves some out. The sample consists of about 150,000 clones, about 93% of them appearing once. The sequence was obtained from an adult in good health. Sequenced here: peripheral blood, sampled on day 0 of AZD1222 vaccination.

CDR3 region: CSVDGGARNEQFF. The CDR3 DNA follows: TGCAGCGTTGACGGGGGGGCGCGGAATGAGCAGTTCTTC. The V call is TRBV29-1, the J call TRBJ2-1; 8 bases map to TRBD2. Germline assignment: CDR1 SQVTM and CDR2 ANQGSEA. The length of the CDR3 is 13 residues. V was pared by 3 bases and J by 7 bases, with 5 bases of the junction left unmatched.